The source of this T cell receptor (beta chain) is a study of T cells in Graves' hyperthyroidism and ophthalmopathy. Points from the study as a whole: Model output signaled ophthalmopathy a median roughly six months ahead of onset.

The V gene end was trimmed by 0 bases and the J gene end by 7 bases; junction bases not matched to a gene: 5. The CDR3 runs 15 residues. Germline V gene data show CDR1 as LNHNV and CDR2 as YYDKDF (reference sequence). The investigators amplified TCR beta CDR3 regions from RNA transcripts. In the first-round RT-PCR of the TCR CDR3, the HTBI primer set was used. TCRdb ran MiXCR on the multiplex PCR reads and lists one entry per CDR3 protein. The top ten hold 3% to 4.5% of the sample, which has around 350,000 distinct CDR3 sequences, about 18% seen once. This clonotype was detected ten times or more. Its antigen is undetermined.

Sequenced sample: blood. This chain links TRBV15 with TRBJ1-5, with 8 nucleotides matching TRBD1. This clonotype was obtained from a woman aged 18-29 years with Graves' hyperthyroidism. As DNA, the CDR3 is TGTGCCACCAGCAGAGACAGGGGGCCAAGGCAGCCCCAGCATTTT. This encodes CATSRDRGPRQPQHF.